This T cell receptor (beta chain) was profiled in a study of blood T cell repertoires in COVID-19. Study-wide context: The United States, Italy and Spain were the sources of the acute and convalescent COVID-19 samples. Sample material is recorded as cDNA or gDNA derived from T cells, B-cell-depleted T cells, or PBMCs.

As processed by the authors: The authors estimated nucleated cell counts from reference gene primer amplification. Clones were sequenced by immunoSEQ multiplex PCR, and TCRdb holds only the in-frame ones, with some missing. V, J and clone size were drawn from that table, and D and trimming were deduced from the DNA. The sample carries fewer than 350,000 clones, around 85% recorded once. The source is a human donor in a cohort sampled during active COVID-19. The sequenced sample was peripheral blood.

The CDR3 spells CASSEALNTEAFF. The CDR3 DNA reads as TGTGCCAGCAGTGAAGCCTTGAACACTGAAGCTTTCTTT. The chain joins TRBV2 to TRBJ1-1; D uncertain. Germline lookup yields CDR1 SNHLY and CDR2 FYNNEI. The CDR3 extends over 13 amino acids. Trimming left V 0 bases short and J 0 bases short, with 2 bases between.